This TCR beta chain was identified in a study of neurological immune-mediated disorders. MiXCR, applied by TCRdb to the 5' RACE reads, yields one record per CDR3 protein. The sample consists of 25,000 to 35,000 distinct CDR3 sequences, under 6% of them appearing once. Germline-derived CDR1 and CDR2 are SGHTA and FQGNSA. V was clipped by 6 bases and J by 2 bases; unmatched bases: 13. The CDR3 covers 16 residues. This clonotype was found many times. Sequenced sample: PBMCs. J is TRBJ2-7 and V is TRBV7-2; 7 bases agree with TRBD1. The TCR sequence derives from a man aged 18 to 30 in good health. The CDR3 coding sequence is TGTGCCAGCAGTCACCTGAGGGGGCAGGGAGCCTACGAGCAGTACTTC. Its translation is CASSHLRGQGAYEQYF.